A single sample is the source of the 9 T cell receptor beta chains below, sequenced in a study of OX40 agonist ivuxolimab in advanced cancers. The repertoire was sequenced with immunoSEQ multiplex PCR; TCRdb's copy has only in-frame clones and lacks some. The sample has some 15,000 clones; about four fifths are singletons. This specimen consisted of CD4+ or CD8+ T cells sorted from blood, obtained in a trial of the OX40 agonist ivuxolimab. These receptors all come from an adult with an advanced solid tumor such as melanoma, head and neck, liver or kidney cancer.

The gene calls are TRBV4-2 and TRBJ1-2, with D perhaps TRBD1 (5 bases). There are 14 residues in the CDR3. From germline, CDR1 is LGHNA and CDR2 YNFKEQ. V shed 6 bases and J shed 1 base, with 12 bases lying between them. CDR3 in DNA: TGTGCCAGCAGTTCGGGACTGCTTAACTATGGCTACACCTTC. Protein: CASSSGLLNYGYTF.

The genes are TRBV9 and TRBJ2-3; unclear D gene. From germline, CDR1 is SGDLS and CDR2 YYNGEE. V dropped 3 bases and J dropped 11 bases, with 13 bases sitting between them. The CDR3 has 12 residues. The CDR3 bases are TGTGCCAGCAGCGGAGACTCCTTCGGGCAGTATTTT. Its protein is CASSGDSFGQYF.

V usage is TRBV6-6 and J usage is TRBJ2-1; D remains ambiguous. The germline V and J ends were trimmed by 7 bases and 8 bases, with 12 bases remaining between them. CDR3 size: 12 residues. Germline V gene data show CDR1 as MNHNY and CDR2 as SVGAGI (reference sequence). In nucleotides, the CDR3 is TGTGCCAGCACCATTACTCCTGATGAGCAGTTCTTC. This encodes CASTITPDEQFF.

This chain connects TRBV5-1 to TRBJ2-3, with D perhaps given as TRBD1 or TRBD2 (5 bases each). V lost 0 bases and J lost 4, with 12 bases in between. The germline V gene encodes CDR1 SGHRS and CDR2 YFSETQ. The CDR3 has 15 residues. The DNA for the CDR3 is TGCGCCAGCAGCTTGGAGGGGAGAGGGCCAGATACGCAGTATTTT. It encodes CASSLEGRGPDTQYF.

The rearrangement uses TRBV12-5 and TRBJ2-2; 7 positions match TRBD1. The CDR3 has 15 amino acids. The V gene end was trimmed by 10 bases and the J gene end by 7 bases; junction bases not matched to a gene: 15. Germline loops: CDR1 LGHNT, CDR2 FRNRAP. CDR3 DNA sequence: TGTGCTACTAGGCCGGGACAGACTAAGTTCGGGGAGCTGTTTTTT. This translates into CATRPGQTKFGELFF.

The V call is TRBV6-6, the J call TRBJ1-5; TRBD1 matches 7 bases. This CDR3 region has 14 residues. Per germline, CDR1 MNHNY and CDR2 SVGAGI (reference sequence). The V gene end was trimmed by 6 bases and the J gene end by 4 bases; junction bases not matched to a gene: 6. The chain's CDR3 is CASRKTGRNQPQHF. CDR3 bases: TGTGCCAGCAGAAAGACAGGGAGGAATCAGCCCCAGCATTTT.

The chain couples TRBV12-5 to TRBJ2-2; TRBD2 matches at 7 bases. CDR3 length: 15 residues. Unmatched junction bases numbered 5, after V lost 4 bases and J lost 3 bases. Germline lookup yields CDR1 LGHNT and CDR2 FRNRAP. CDR3 amino acids: CASGWEGLDTGELFF. CDR3 coding DNA: TGTGCTAGTGGTTGGGAGGGGCTGGACACCGGGGAGCTGTTTTTT. The full variable domain, its missing parts supplied by reference TRBV12-5 and TRBJ2-2, is DARVTQTPRHKVTEMGQEVTMRCQPILGHNTVFWYRQTMMQGLELLAYFRNRAPLDDSGMPKDRFSAEMPDATLATLKIQPSEPRDSAVYFCASGWEGLDTGELFFGEGSRLTVL.

This clone was detected once. The V gene is TRBV5-8, the J gene TRBJ1-2; 9 bases are a match to TRBD1. J was trimmed by 4 bases and V by 3 bases; bases with no gene match: 4. The CDR3 contains 14 residues. Germline CDR1 is SGHTS and CDR2 is YDEGEE. The CDR3 coding sequence is TGTGCCAGCAGCTACGGGACAGGGATCTATGGCTACACCTTC. It encodes CASSYGTGIYGYTF. The full variable domain, rest sourced from reference TRBV5-8 and TRBJ1-2, is EAGVTQSPTHLIKTRGQQATLRCSPISGHTSVYWYQQALGLGLQFLLWYDEGEERNRGNFPPRFSGRQFPNYSSELNVNALELEDSALYLCASSYGTGIYGYTFGSGTRLTVV.

The chain carries TRBV29-1 and TRBJ2-3; the D gene is possibly TRBD1 (5 bases). The CDR3 runs 13 residues. CDR1 SQVTM and CDR2 ANQGSEA come from the germline V gene. V was trimmed by 4 bases and J by 2 bases, leaving 10 bases between them. The CDR3 loop is CSVGRDVTDTQYF. The CDR3, as DNA: TGCAGCGTTGGCAGGGATGTCACAGATACGCAGTATTTT.